Listed here are 4 T cell receptor beta chains from one sample, sequenced in a study of radiotherapy plus CTLA-4 blockade in lung cancer. TCRdb's copy holds only in-frame clones and misses some; the assay was immunoSEQ multiplex PCR. The sample records 25,000 to 35,000 clones, more than 60% being singletons. The starting material was peripheral blood, obtained from a patient treated with radiotherapy plus ipilimumab. The source of these receptors is a human donor with non-small cell lung cancer who had stable disease on radiotherapy plus ipilimumab.

The rearrangement uses TRBV11-2 and TRBJ1-2; maybe TRBD1 (5 bases). Germline V CDR1 and CDR2: SGHAT, FQNNGV. The CDR3 contains 17 residues. Trimming stripped 1 base from V and 2 bases from J, with 17 bases between. The CDR3 loop is CASSLVSSGTANYGYTF. The CDR3 DNA sequence: TGTGCCAGCAGCTTAGTAAGCTCGGGGACGGCAAACTATGGCTACACCTTC.

The genes are TRBV7-3 and TRBJ2-3, with 12 bases aligning to TRBD2. The CDR3 length is 15 residues. V lost 4 bases to trimming and J lost 4 bases; unmatched junction nucleotides: 3. Per the germline V gene, CDR1 is SGHTA and CDR2 is FQGTGA. The CDR3 nucleotides read TGTGCCAGCAGCTCAGCTAGCGGGGGGGCAGATACGCAGTATTTT. It yields the protein CASSSASGGADTQYF. The full variable domain, its missing parts supplied by reference TRBV7-3 and TRBJ2-3, is GAGVSQTPSNKVTEKGKYVELRCDPISGHTALYWYRQSLGQGPEFLIYFQGTGAADDSGLPNDRFFAVRPEGSVSTLKIQRTERGDSAVYLCASSSASGGADTQYFGPGTRLTVL.

V and J are TRBV7-9 and TRBJ2-1; D not resolved. V gave up 1 base and J gave up 3 bases, with 10 bases separating them. The CDR3 is 15 residues long. Per germline, CDR1 SEHNR and CDR2 FQNEAQ (reference sequence). The CDR3: CASSLGVLLYNEQFF. In nucleotides, the CDR3 is TGTGCCAGCAGCTTAGGAGTCCTTCTCTACAATGAGCAGTTCTTC.

The rearrangement uses TRBV27 and TRBJ2-2; D remains unclear. This CDR3 is 16 amino acids long. CDR1 and CDR2 from the germline V gene are MNHEY and SMNVEV (reference sequence). V lost 3 bases, J lost 0 bases, and 11 bases lay in between. CDR3 residues: CASSFMGSSNTGELFF. CDR3 nucleotide sequence: TGTGCCAGCAGTTTTATGGGCTCATCGAACACCGGGGAGCTGTTTTTT.